The clone carrying this T cell receptor (beta chain) was seen more than once but under ten times. The target antigen is unknown. The data belong to a study of cytomegalovirus exposure and HLA in healthy donors. Study-level points and caveats: Beyond CMV serostatus, there was no information to go on about immune exposure.

13 Jbeta primers and 60 Vbeta primers were used for the PCR. Data came from immunoSEQ multiplex PCR; TCRdb stores just in-frame clones and leaves some out. The sample gives about 120,000 clones, approximately 72% of which show up once; roughly 31% is in the top ten. The TCR originated in a man aged 60-69 years in good health and CMV-seropositive. Material: PBMCs.

The CDR3 is CASSMTGYPQHF. CDR3 sequence (DNA): TGTGCCAGTAGTATGACGGGTTATCCCCAGCATTTT. The chain is built from TRBV19 and TRBJ1-5; D call uncertain. CDR3 size: 12 residues. In germline, CDR1 is LNHDA, CDR2 SQIVND (reference sequence). V was trimmed by 3 bases and J by 10 bases, leaving 10 bases between them.